Listed here is a single T cell receptor (beta chain). Its antigen is currently unknown. It was with 60 Vbeta and 13 Jbeta primers that the PCR ran. The table came from immunoSEQ multiplex PCR; TCRdb's copy has only in-frame clones and leaves some out. The data show about 240,000 clones, with about four fifths seen just once and 5% to 6.5% held by the top ten. CDR3 size: 13 residues. Per germline, CDR1 SGHTA and CDR2 FQGTGA. Trimming pared 5 bases from V and 1 base from J, leaving 8 bases between. The data originate from a study of cytomegalovirus exposure and HLA in healthy donors. Regarding the study as a whole: Within a later analysis, the majority of CMV-associated TCR beta chains appeared HLA-restricted. Researchers had no immune exposure information except CMV serostatus available.

Sequencing was carried out using PBMCs. This sequence joins TRBV7-3 and TRBJ1-1; D unclear. This TCR derives from a woman aged 40-49 years in good health and CMV-seropositive. The CDR3 sequence is CASSINKNTEAFF. CDR3 DNA sequence: TGTGCCAGCAGCATAAACAAGAACACTGAAGCTTTCTTT.